The following is a T cell receptor (beta chain) sequence with its context. The source of the sample is a study of blood T cell repertoires in COVID-19. For the study at large: The United States, Italy and Spain supplied acute and convalescent COVID-19 samples.

Individuals aged roughly 18 to 95 years were recruited from approximately 22 US areas. Cohorts were assigned according to the clinical history that participants reported. In the source study's methods: Amplified reference gene primers provided the basis for estimating nucleated cell counts. The repertoire was sequenced with immunoSEQ multiplex PCR; TCRdb's copy has only in-frame clones and lacks some. V, J and clone size are taken as reported in that table, and D and trimming were inferred from the DNA itself. The table includes about 210,000 clones, roughly 83% detected once. Trimming left V 6 bases short and J 0 bases short, with 12 bases between. The CDR3 loop spans 15 amino acids. The germline CDR1 and CDR2 sequences are MNHEY and SMNVEV (reference sequence).

The sequenced material came from PBMCs or T cells enriched from blood (not recorded which). V is TRBV27 and J is TRBJ2-1; a weak D match, TRBD1 (6 bases). This sequence was found in a man between 40 and 49 years old with acute COVID-19. CDR3 sequence (DNA): TGTGCCAGCAGCCCCGGGACAAGCTCCTACAATGAGCAGTTCTTC. Its protein is CASSPGTSSYNEQFF.